Each of the 16 T cell receptor beta chains below was sequenced from the same sample in a study of blood T cell repertoires in COVID-19. The table came from immunoSEQ multiplex PCR; TCRdb's copy has only in-frame clones and leaves some out. The repertoire holds hundreds of thousands of clones, with 65% to 85% as singletons. The material sequenced was peripheral blood. These receptor sequences come from a woman in her forties or fifties with acute or convalescent COVID-19.

The rearrangement uses TRBV4-1 and TRBJ2-1, with D uncertain. Germline V CDR1 and CDR2: MGHRA, YSYEKL. The V and J ends lost 3 bases and 1 base respectively, with 16 bases between them. There are 17 residues in the CDR3. Here the CDR3 DNA reads TGCGCCAGCAGCCAGAGCGCGAGCAAAACTTCCTACAATGAGCAGTTCTTC. Translated: CASSQSASKTSYNEQFF.

The chain recombines TRBV4-1 with TRBJ1-2, with TRBD1 matching 8 bases. Germline values: CDR1 MGHRA, CDR2 YSYEKL. With 2 bases clipped from V and 4 bases from J, the junction kept 12 bases outside the gene matches. This CDR3 contains 17 residues. For the CDR3, the DNA is TGCGCCAGCAGCCAAAGCCTTACAGGGGGAGTTGGCTATGGCTACACCTTC. Its protein is CASSQSLTGGVGYGYTF.

The chain links TRBV2 to TRBJ1-2, with 10 bases fitting TRBD1. The V gene's germline CDR1 is SNHLY and CDR2 FYNNEI. This CDR3 is built from 15 residues. J gave up 6 bases and V 6 bases, and 10 bases lay outside the gene matches. CDR3 in DNA: TGTGCCAGCAGCCCCCCCGGGACAGGGGACAATGGCTACACCTTC. This codes for CASSPPGTGDNGYTF.

This clone was counted a few times. The genes are TRBV11-2 and TRBJ2-7; the D gene is possibly TRBD2 (7 bases). CDR3 length: 16 residues. Trimming removed 1 base from V and 7 bases from J, with 20 bases in between. The germline V gene has CDR1 SGHAT and CDR2 FQNNGV. The CDR3 is CASSLGRRERGGEQYF. The CDR3 DNA reads as TGTGCCAGCAGCTTAGGGCGGCGGGAGAGAGGGGGGGAGCAGTACTTC.

The rearrangement joins TRBV5-1 to TRBJ2-5; D uncertain. The CDR3 length is 13 residues. V was trimmed by 1 base and J by 2 bases, leaving 6 bases between them. Germline V lookup: CDR1 SGHRS, CDR2 YFSETQ. Here the CDR3 reads CASSLSTQETQYF. CDR3 in DNA: TGCGCCAGCAGCTTGTCGACACAAGAGACCCAGTACTTC.

This chain connects TRBV2 to TRBJ2-5, with 7 bases aligning to TRBD2. Germline assignment: CDR1 SNHLY and CDR2 FYNNEI. The CDR3 is made up of 14 amino acids. V shed 8 bases and J 0 bases; nucleotides not matched to a gene: 6. CDR3 coding DNA: TGTGCCAGCCCCCTGAGCGGGAACCAAGAGACCCAGTACTTC. Its protein product is CASPLSGNQETQYF.

V gene TRBV12-3 or TRBV12-4 combines with J gene TRBJ1-1; possible D gene TRBD1, 6 bases. The V and J ends lost 8 bases and 4 bases respectively, with 11 bases between them. CDR3 length: 12 residues. CDR3 in DNA: TGTGCCAGCGGGCGGGGGCCCACTGAAGCTTTCTTT. Protein product: CASGRGPTEAFF.

V gene TRBV28 combines with J gene TRBJ1-2, with TRBD1 matching over 10 bases. CDR1 and CDR2 (germline): MDHEN, SYDVKM. Trimming at V came to 5 bases and at J to 4 bases, leaving 7 bases not matched to a gene. This CDR3 is built from 15 residues. As DNA, the CDR3 is TGTGCCAGCAGTGAAGACAGGGGGCGTGGCTATGGCTACACCTTC. The encoded protein is CASSEDRGRGYGYTF.

This clone came up many times. V is TRBV28 and J is TRBJ1-5; D may be TRBD1 (6 bases). Trimming pared 2 bases from V and 7 bases from J, leaving 21 bases between. CDR3 length: 17 residues. Looked up from germline, CDR1 is MDHEN and CDR2 is SYDVKM. CDR3 region: CASSLGFGRQVEQPQHF. The DNA for the CDR3 is TGTGCCAGCAGTTTAGGGTTTGGGAGACAGGTTGAGCAGCCCCAGCATTTT.

The V and J genes are TRBV5-8 and TRBJ2-1, with 10 bases lining up with TRBD2. Germline CDR1 SGHTS, CDR2 YDEGEE. V shed 2 bases, J shed 9 bases, and the junction held 8 bases outside the gene matches. The CDR3 runs 15 residues. CDR3 region: CASSLRTSGLSEQFF. The CDR3 bases are TGTGCCAGCAGCTTAAGGACTAGCGGACTGAGTGAGCAGTTCTTC.

V usage is TRBV21-1 and J usage is TRBJ2-4; TRBD2 reflects the table's D call only, with no check against the DNA. TRBV21-1 is labeled a pseudogene. This CDR3 region has 17 residues. CDR3 sequence reads: CASSMYLAPLAKNIQYF. DNA for the CDR3: TGTGCCAGCAGCATGTATCTAGCACCGCTAGCCAAAAACATTCAGTACTTC.

The chain is built from TRBV19 and TRBJ1-2; D perhaps matches TRBD1 (6 bases). Trimming shortened V by 1 base and J by 8 bases, and 17 bases separated the two germline ends. This CDR3 has 15 amino acids. The V gene's germline CDR1 is LNHDA and CDR2 SQIVND (reference sequence). In nucleotides, the CDR3 is TGTGCCAGTAGTATAGGGGACACCTCTGCTTGGGGCTACACCTTC. Translating it yields CASSIGDTSAWGYTF.

This sequence joins TRBV21-1 and TRBJ2-7; the table's TRBD2 call for D was not verified on the DNA. TRBV21-1 is a known pseudogene. The CDR3 has 17 residues. CDR3 in DNA: TGTGCCAGCAGCAAAGGGACTAGCGGGGGGGGCTCCTACGAGCAGTACTTC. It is translated as CASSKGTSGGGSYEQYF.

The rearrangement uses TRBV10-3 and TRBJ2-7, with D perhaps matching TRBD2 (6 bases). CDR3 length: 15 residues. Germline assignment: CDR1 ENHRY and CDR2 SYGVKD. Between the trimmed V and J ends, which lost 4 bases and 3 bases, there was a span of 16 bases. CDR3 nucleotides: TGTGCCATCAGTGTCGGGTTGGACTACGACTACGAGCAGTACTTC. It encodes CAISVGLDYDYEQYF.

This clone appeared a single time. V usage is TRBV7-3 and J usage is TRBJ2-1; TRBD1 matches 9 bases. CDR3 length equals 15 residues. Trimming cost V 4 bases and J 2 bases; bases outside gene matches: 3. CDR1 is SGHTA, CDR2 FQGTGA, per germline. CDR3 sequence reads: CASSSRTGAYNEQFF. CDR3 bases: TGTGCCAGCAGCTCCCGGACAGGGGCCTACAATGAGCAGTTCTTC.

The chain combines TRBV5-1 with TRBJ2-7, with 9 bases fitting TRBD2. The CDR3 sequence is 14 residues long. V was clipped by 1 base and J by 6 bases; unmatched bases: 5. Germline-derived CDR1 and CDR2 are SGHRS and YFSETQ. This chain's CDR3 is CASSLPAGGREQYF. In DNA, the CDR3 is TGCGCCAGCAGCTTGCCAGCGGGAGGACGCGAGCAGTACTTC. The full variable domain, with the rest looked up from reference TRBV5-1 and TRBJ2-7, is KAGVTQTPRYLIKTRGQQVTLSCSPISGHRSVSWYQQTPGQGLQFLFEYFSETQRNKGNFPGRFSGRQFSNSRSEMNVSTLELGDSALYLCASSLPAGGREQYFGPGTRLTVT.